The clone carrying this T cell receptor beta chain was observed a single time. Its antigen is undetermined. Researchers generated TCR beta cDNA from approximately 520 ng of total RNA, relying on a constant-region primer. Three-round nested multiplex PCR performed with slightly modified ARM-PCR produced the TCR beta libraries. TCRdb itself ran the multiplex PCR reads through MiXCR, one entry per CDR3 protein. This table holds about 120,000 distinct CDR3 sequences, around two thirds found once. Scientists recovered RNA and DNA together from roughly 20-30 mg of unsorted bulk tissue. Infection with HBV was chronic in patients; they were treatment-naive. Samples were taken from five separate regions of every tumor. This entry is derived from a study of tumor-infiltrating lymphocytes in primary liver carcinoma. Study findings and constraints: Tumor top-250-clone fraction significantly exceeded that of blood (p = 0.039).

The TCR comes from an older woman with primary liver carcinoma and hepatitis B virus infection. Sequencing input: liver tumor tissue from sampling region 1. Subset reported: tumor region T1, superior pole.

CDR3: CASSPGGVRGYTF. In nucleotides, the CDR3 is TGCGCCAGCAGCCCCGGGGGCGTGAGGGGCTACACCTTC. The chain couples TRBV5-1 to TRBJ1-2, with D possibly TRBD1 on 6 matching bases. The germline V gene encodes CDR1 SGHRS and CDR2 YFSETQ. V lost 4 bases and J 8 bases, leaving 15 bases between the germline ends. The CDR3 runs to 13 residues.